These 14 T cell receptor beta chains were all obtained from the same sample, sequenced in a study of T cell responses to AZD1222 COVID-19 vaccine (dated by TCRdb to about 2021). Per the publication, the time point label means: about 28 days (+/-7) after the second vaccine dose. Library method: the immunoSEQ multiplex PCR assay. TCRdb's version of the immuneACCESS table is confined to in-frame rearrangements and falls short of the full clone set. An unresolved V gene accounts for under half of the shortfall where checked; the remainder is of unknown origin. Here the sample has 65,000 to 90,000 clones; roughly 87% occur a single time. Under 1.5% of the sample lies in the top ten. The source was peripheral blood, collected 28 days after the second AZD1222 dose. The receptor source for this set is an adult who received the AZD1222 COVID-19 vaccine.

This sequence joins TRBV23-1 and TRBJ1-2; D remains unclear. TRBV23-1 is given ORF status, its function remaining uncertain. This CDR3 spans 14 amino acids. V was clipped by 0 bases and J by 0 bases, with 5 bases between them. CDR3 bases: TGCGCCAGCAGTCAATCTGAAGCTAACTATGGCTACACCTTC. As protein: CASSQSEANYGYTF.

This sequence joins TRBV24-1 and TRBJ2-3, with D possibly being TRBD1 or TRBD2 (6 bases each). Looked up from germline, CDR1 is KGHDR and CDR2 is SFDVKD. This CDR3 region has 13 residues. V lost 5 bases and J 7 bases, leaving 12 bases between the germline ends. The CDR3 nucleotides read TGTGCCACCAGTGTAGACGGGGGCAATACGCAGTATTTT. It codes for CATSVDGGNTQYF.

CDR3 nucleotides: TGTGCCAGTAACCAGGGAAGGGGTCAAAGATACAATGAGCAGTTCTTC. Its translation is CASNQGRGQRYNEQFF. The V and J genes are TRBV19 and TRBJ2-1, with D possibly TRBD1 on 5 matching bases. The CDR3 sequence is 16 residues long. The germline CDR1 and CDR2 sequences are LNHDA and SQIVND (reference sequence). The V end lost 7 bases, the J end lost 4 bases, and 20 bases lay between the germline ends.

The chain uses TRBV19 and TRBJ1-1; D remains ambiguous. CDR1 LNHDA and CDR2 SQIVND come from the germline V gene (reference sequence). This CDR3 is 15 amino acids long. V was clipped by 1 base and J by 4 bases, with 13 bases between them. CDR3 sequence reads: CASSIVAGVSTEAFF. CDR3 DNA sequence: TGTGCCAGTAGTATAGTCGCCGGTGTTTCCACTGAAGCTTTCTTT.

The rearrangement uses TRBV5-5 and TRBJ1-1; D remains unclear. The CDR3 extends over 14 amino acids. CDR1 is SGHKS, CDR2 YYEKEE, per germline (reference sequence). Trimming cost V 2 bases and J 0 bases, with 8 bases left between them. The CDR3 loop reads CASSLRVVNTEAFF. The CDR3 DNA reads as TGTGCCAGCAGCTTAAGGGTGGTGAACACTGAAGCTTTCTTT.

This clone has a handful of counts. This chain connects TRBV19 to TRBJ1-2; D unclear. The length of the CDR3 is 12 residues. Germline V lookup: CDR1 LNHDA, CDR2 SQIVND (reference sequence). Trimming took 7 bases from V and 3 from J, leaving 9 bases between them. CDR3 DNA sequence: TGTGCCAGTAAGAGGGTCGACTATGGCTACACCTTC. Its protein is CASKRVDYGYTF.

The J gene is TRBJ1-1, the V gene TRBV29-1; TRBD1 is a possible D gene (5 bases). Trimming stripped 7 bases from V and 1 base from J, with 13 bases between. The CDR3 contains 13 residues. Germline V gene data show CDR1 as SQVTM and CDR2 as ANQGSEA. The CDR3 nucleotides read TGCAGCGCCCGCGGACAAACGAACACTGAAGCTTTCTTT. This encodes CSARGQTNTEAFF. Variable domain in full (rest from reference TRBV29-1 and TRBJ1-1): SAVISQKPSRDICQRGTSLTIQCQVDSQVTMMFWYRQQPGQSLTLIATANQGSEATYESGFVIDKFPISRPNLTFSTLTVSNMSPEDSSIYLCSARGQTNTEAFFGQGTRLTVV.

The CDR3 protein is CASSDSGGRGFEQFF. The DNA of the CDR3 is TGTGCCAGCAGTGACTCCGGCGGGAGAGGTTTTGAGCAGTTCTTC. The V gene is TRBV6-4, the J gene TRBJ2-1, with TRBD2 identical over 7 bases. CDR1 MRHNA and CDR2 SNTAGT come from the germline V gene. The V and J ends lost 0 bases and 9 bases, in that order; junction bases with no gene match: 8. The CDR3 runs to 15 residues.

The chain has TRBV10-3 and TRBJ2-1; a weak D match, TRBD2 (6 bases). Germline assignment: CDR1 ENHRY and CDR2 SYGVKD. This CDR3 spans 13 amino acids. The CDR3: CATFSGNDNEQFF. The CDR3 DNA reads as TGTGCTACCTTTAGCGGAAACGACAATGAGCAGTTCTTC.

The chain links TRBV12-3 or TRBV12-4 to TRBJ1-4, with D maybe TRBD1 (5 bases). This CDR3 spans 13 amino acids. Trimming shortened V by 2 bases and J by 8 bases, and 9 bases separated the two germline ends. The CDR3 protein is CASSLSGEEKLFF. In DNA, the CDR3 is TGTGCCAGCAGTTTATCGGGGGAGGAAAAACTGTTTTTT.

The V gene is TRBV4-3, the J gene TRBJ1-2, with 9 nucleotides matching TRBD1. From germline, CDR1 is LGHNA and CDR2 YSLEER. This CDR3 contains 15 residues. The J segment lost 8 bases and the V segment lost 3 bases, leaving 10 bases of the junction unmatched. The CDR3 bases are TGCGCCAGCAGCCACCACGACAGGGGGTTGGTCGGCTACACCTTC. Amino acids: CASSHHDRGLVGYTF.

This chain uses TRBV6-5 with TRBJ1-4, with D maybe TRBD1 (5 bases). The CDR3 length is 15 residues. Germline loops: CDR1 MNHEY, CDR2 SVGAGI. Trimming shortened V by 2 bases and J by 7 bases, and 14 bases separated the two germline ends. The CDR3 DNA reads as TGTGCCAGCAGTTACCAACAGGAAGGCGCTGAAAAACTGTTTTTT. Its translation is CASSYQQEGAEKLFF.

This clone has a single count. The chain couples TRBV19 to TRBJ2-3; TRBD2 aligns across 8 bases. The germline V gene encodes CDR1 LNHDA and CDR2 SQIVND (reference sequence). The CDR3 totals 13 residues. V lost 5 bases to trimming and J lost 6 bases; unmatched junction nucleotides: 4. CDR3 amino acids: CASSLAGLDTQYF. For the CDR3, the DNA is TGTGCCAGTAGTCTAGCGGGTCTGGATACGCAGTATTTT. The entire variable domain, with the rest obtained from reference TRBV19 and TRBJ2-3, is as follows: DGGITQSPKYLFRKEGQNVTLSCEQNLNHDAMYWYRQDPGQGLRLIYYSQIVNDFQKGDIAEGYSVSREKKESFPLTVTSAQKNPTAFYLCASSLAGLDTQYFGPGTRLTVL.

The gene calls are TRBV7-3 and TRBJ2-5, with unresolved D. Trimming took off 3 bases at V and 5 bases at J, with 16 bases between the two ends. The CDR3 spans 15 residues. From germline, CDR1 is SGHTA and CDR2 FQGTGA. CDR3 sequence reads: CASSLVYGSGETQYF. The CDR3, as DNA: TGTGCCAGCAGCTTGGTCTATGGATCTGGGGAGACCCAGTACTTC.